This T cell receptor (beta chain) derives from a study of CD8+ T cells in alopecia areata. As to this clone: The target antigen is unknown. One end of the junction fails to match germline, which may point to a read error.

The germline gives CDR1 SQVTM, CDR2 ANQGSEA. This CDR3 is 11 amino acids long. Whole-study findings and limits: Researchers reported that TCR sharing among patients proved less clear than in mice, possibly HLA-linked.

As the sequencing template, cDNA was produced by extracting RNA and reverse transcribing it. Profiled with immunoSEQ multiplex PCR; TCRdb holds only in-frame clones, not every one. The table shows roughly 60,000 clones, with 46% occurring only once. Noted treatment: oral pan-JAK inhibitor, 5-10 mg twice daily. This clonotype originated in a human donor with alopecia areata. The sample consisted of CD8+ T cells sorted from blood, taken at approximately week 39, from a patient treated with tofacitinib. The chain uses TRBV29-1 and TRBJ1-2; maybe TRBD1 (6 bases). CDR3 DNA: TGCAGCGTTACCCCCGAGGGGGGCCCCGCCTTC. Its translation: CSVTPEGGPAF.